The 2 T cell receptor beta chains given below trace back to one sample, sequenced in a study of blood T cell repertoires in COVID-19. Sequenced by immunoSEQ multiplex PCR; TCRdb stores in-frame clones only, minus some. The sample includes some 64,000 clones, more than 75% of them seen just once. Sample: peripheral blood. These receptors originate from a woman aged 60 to 75 with acute or convalescent COVID-19.

DNA of the CDR3: TGTGCCAGCAGCCCAGGTATTGGCGAGCAGTACTTC. Translation: CASSPGIGEQYF. The rearrangement uses TRBV9 and TRBJ2-7; no firm D call. Trimming cost V 4 bases and J 6 bases, with 11 bases left between them. The germline V gene has CDR1 SGDLS and CDR2 YYNGEE. The CDR3 length is 12 residues.

V gene TRBV4-1 combines with J gene TRBJ2-2, with 7 bases fitting TRBD1. The CDR3 length is 16 residues. After removal of 4 bases from V and 5 bases from J, the junction contained 10 bases not matched to a gene. The germline V gene encodes CDR1 MGHRA and CDR2 YSYEKL. The CDR3 is CASSRERGQRTGELFF. The DNA of the CDR3 is TGCGCCAGCAGCCGGGAAAGGGGACAGCGGACCGGGGAGCTGTTTTTT.